This TCR beta chain is from a study of T cell changes during pregnancy in multiple sclerosis. Profiling relied on immunoSEQ multiplex PCR, and the TCRdb table lists in-frame clones only, not all of them. The data hold some 60,000 clones, with around 89% observed a single time. Germline V gives CDR1 LGHNA, CDR2 YSLEER. V lost 4 bases to trimming and J lost 0 bases; unmatched junction nucleotides: 1. The CDR3 length is 15 residues. The starting material was peripheral blood, obtained after pregnancy. This TCR derives from a female donor with multiple sclerosis, enrolled in a pregnancy study. V is TRBV4-3 and J is TRBJ2-3; 10 bases line up with TRBD2. CDR3 sequence reads: CASSPTSGSTDTQYF. The CDR3, as DNA: TGCGCCAGCAGCCCGACTAGCGGGAGCACAGATACGCAGTATTTT.